This TCR beta chain came from a study of blood T cell repertoires in COVID-19. The wider study: COVID-19 samples, acute and convalescent, were from the United States, Italy and Spain. The analysed material was cDNA or gDNA that came from T cells, B-cell-depleted T cells, or PBMCs.

This clone occurred a few times. In the original workflow: Cell counts per sample came from amplifying reference gene primers. Clones were sequenced by immunoSEQ multiplex PCR, and TCRdb holds only the in-frame ones, with some missing. V and J calls and clone size are those listed in that table; D and trimming were worked out from the DNA. The sample holds more than 300,000 clones; about 86% are singletons and the top ten take roughly 1.3%. The specimen was peripheral blood. This receptor was taken from a woman aged 50 to 60 with acute or convalescent COVID-19.

Here the CDR3 reads CASSLPGQGASEAFF. The CDR3 DNA follows: TGTGCCAGCAGCTTACCGGGACAGGGGGCTTCTGAAGCTTTCTTT. The chain links TRBV7-9 to TRBJ1-1; 12 bases are shared with TRBD1. The CDR3 is made up of 15 amino acids. V lost 2 bases, J lost 6 bases, and 4 bases stayed unmatched. The germline V gene has CDR1 SEHNR and CDR2 FQNEAQ (reference sequence).